Listed here are 16 T cell receptor beta chains from one sample, sequenced in a study of T cell responses to AZD1222 COVID-19 vaccine. Some clones are missing from TCRdb's copy, which holds only in-frame ones; the method was immunoSEQ multiplex PCR. The sample contains about 150,000 clones, around 85% of which appear only once. This specimen consisted of peripheral blood, obtained on day 0 of MenACWY control vaccination. The receptors were gathered from an adult in good health.

This chain connects TRBV19 to TRBJ2-7; possible D gene TRBD1, 5 bases. Trimming removed 7 bases at V and 0 bases at J, with 13 bases between. CDR1 and CDR2 from the germline V gene are LNHDA and SQIVND (reference sequence). This CDR3 is 14 amino acids long. The CDR3: CASKQDKSSYEQYF. CDR3 DNA sequence: TGTGCCAGTAAGCAGGACAAGAGCTCCTACGAGCAGTACTTC.

This clone was observed once. In nucleotides, the CDR3 is TGTGCCAGCAGGCAGGCTAGCGGGGGGGCCAATGAGCAGTTCTTC. Protein: CASRQASGGANEQFF. The chain links TRBV28 to TRBJ2-1; 12 nucleotides line up with TRBD2. This CDR3 has 15 residues. Germline CDR1 MDHEN, CDR2 SYDVKM. J lost 6 bases, V lost 6 bases, and 6 bases had no gene match. Full variable domain (missing parts from reference TRBV28 and TRBJ2-1): DVKVTQSSRYLVKRTGEKVFLECVQDMDHENMFWYRQDPGLGLRLIYFSYDVKMKEKGDIPEGYSVSREKKERFSLILESASTNQTSMYLCASRQASGGANEQFFGPGTRLTVL.

This CDR3 is CANGQDIVNTGELFF. CDR3 coding DNA: TGTGCCAACGGCCAGGACATAGTCAACACCGGGGAGCTGTTTTTT. The rearrangement links TRBV7-9 to TRBJ2-2, with D possibly TRBD1 on 5 matching bases. Germline values: CDR1 SEHNR, CDR2 FQNEAQ (reference sequence). CDR3 length: 15 amino acids. Trimming shortened V by 10 bases and J by 2 bases, and 17 bases separated the two germline ends.

This chain joins TRBV2 and TRBJ1-1; D may be TRBD1 (5 bases). V was clipped by 6 bases and J by 0 bases, with 8 bases between them. The CDR3 totals 13 residues. Per germline, CDR1 SNHLY and CDR2 FYNNEI. The CDR3 nucleotides are TGTGCCAGCAGGGGGGATTTGAACACTGAAGCTTTCTTT. It is translated as CASRGDLNTEAFF.

This chain uses TRBV3-1 (or the pseudogene TRBV3-2) with TRBJ1-4; D is ambiguous. V lost 2 bases, J lost 7 bases, and 8 bases lay in between. CDR3 length: 13 residues. CDR1 LGHDT and CDR2 YNNKEL come from the germline V gene (reference sequence). The CDR3 loop reads CASSQNEGEKLFF. In DNA form, the CDR3 reads TGTGCCAGCAGCCAAAACGAAGGTGAAAAACTGTTTTTT.

The chain combines TRBV7-9 with TRBJ2-7; D ambiguous. This CDR3 region has 14 residues. Germline CDR1 SEHNR, CDR2 FQNEAQ (reference sequence). V gave up 5 bases and J gave up 2 bases, with 13 bases separating them. This chain's CDR3 is CASSPHSLPYEQYF. In DNA form, the CDR3 reads TGTGCCAGCAGCCCCCACAGCCTACCCTACGAGCAGTACTTC.

This chain connects TRBV28 to TRBJ2-2; D gene uncertain. V lost 5 bases and J 5 bases, leaving 9 bases between the germline ends. In germline, CDR1 is MDHEN, CDR2 SYDVKM. The CDR3 extends over 13 amino acids. The CDR3 loop is CASSRPLTGELFF. DNA of the CDR3: TGTGCCAGCAGTCGACCTCTTACCGGGGAGCTGTTTTTT.

The chain couples TRBV6-5 to TRBJ1-3; tentative D call: TRBD1 (5 bases). Trimming took off 2 bases at V and 0 bases at J, with 8 bases between the two ends. The CDR3 covers 15 residues. CDR1 and CDR2 (germline): MNHEY, SVGAGI. Here the CDR3 DNA reads TGTGCCAGCAGTTACGGGGCGAGCTCTGGAAACACCATATATTTT. Its protein is CASSYGASSGNTIYF.

The chain uses TRBV4-1 and TRBJ2-3, with TRBD2 matching over 11 bases. CDR3 size: 18 residues. V was clipped by 4 bases and J by 1 base; unmatched bases: 10. Germline lookup yields CDR1 MGHRA and CDR2 YSYEKL. CDR3 bases: TGCGCCAGCAGCCTTTGGGAACCACTAGCGGGGGGCACAGATACGCAGTATTTT. This codes for CASSLWEPLAGGTDTQYF.

This clone was observed a few times. The chain has TRBV2 and TRBJ1-1; D gene unclear. The V end lost 0 bases, the J end lost 1 base, and 9 bases lay between the germline ends. The length of the CDR3 is 15 residues. Germline loops: CDR1 SNHLY, CDR2 FYNNEI. The CDR3 reads CASSEARVRNTEAFF. CDR3 bases: TGTGCCAGCAGTGAAGCGCGGGTTAGGAACACTGAAGCTTTCTTT.

This clone turned up a few times. The chain recombines TRBV13 with TRBJ2-2; D is possibly TRBD2 (6 bases). CDR1 PRHDT and CDR2 FYEKMQ come from the germline V gene (reference sequence). V lost 0 bases and J lost 5, with 16 bases in between. The CDR3 length is 17 residues. The CDR3 here is CASSLGGGPLATGELFF. CDR3 DNA sequence: TGTGCCAGCAGCTTAGGTGGAGGGCCCCTTGCTACCGGGGAGCTGTTTTTT. Using reference TRBV13 and TRBJ2-2 for the parts outside the CDR3, the full variable domain is AAGVIQSPRHLIKEKRETATLKCYPIPRHDTVYWYQQGPGQDPQFLISFYEKMQSDKGSIPDRFSAQQFSDYHSELNMSSLELGDSALYFCASSLGGGPLATGELFFGEGSRLTVL.

The chain couples TRBV5-1 to TRBJ1-5, with D possibly being TRBD1 (5 bases). The V end lost 6 bases, the J end lost 7 bases, and 17 bases lay between the germline ends. Germline CDR1 SGHRS, CDR2 YFSETQ. This CDR3 is 14 amino acids long. The CDR3 is CASTPAGGMQPQHF. CDR3 sequence (DNA): TGCGCCAGCACCCCGGCGGGGGGAATGCAGCCCCAGCATTTT.

This rearrangement joins TRBV5-1 to TRBJ2-1; 7 bases are shared with TRBD2. The J segment lost 3 bases and the V segment lost 0 bases, leaving 3 bases of the junction unmatched. This CDR3 is 15 amino acids long. Germline-derived CDR1 and CDR2 are SGHRS and YFSETQ. The DNA for the CDR3 is TGCGCCAGCAGCTTGGTAGCGGGTCGCTACAATGAGCAGTTCTTC. Protein product: CASSLVAGRYNEQFF. Full variable domain (missing parts from reference TRBV5-1 and TRBJ2-1): KAGVTQTPRYLIKTRGQQVTLSCSPISGHRSVSWYQQTPGQGLQFLFEYFSETQRNKGNFPGRFSGRQFSNSRSEMNVSTLELGDSALYLCASSLVAGRYNEQFFGPGTRLTVL.

The rearrangement joins TRBV28 to TRBJ1-5, with TRBD1 identical over 9 bases. The CDR3 runs to 16 residues. Unmatched junction bases numbered 5, after V lost 4 bases and J lost 1 base. Germline CDR1 reads MDHEN; CDR2 reads SYDVKM. The CDR3 sequence is CASSYTGGGSNQPQHF. The CDR3 nucleotides read TGTGCCAGCAGTTATACAGGGGGCGGGAGCAATCAGCCCCAGCATTTT.

This chain joins TRBV11-2 and TRBJ2-6, with 7 nucleotides matching TRBD1. The CDR3 spans 19 residues. J was trimmed by 4 bases and V by 1 base; bases with no gene match: 13. Germline CDR1 reads SGHAT; CDR2 reads FQNNGV. CDR3 bases: TGTGCCAGCAGCTTAGGATTAAAGGGGGCCAACTTGGGGGCCAACGTCCTGACTTTC. Translating gives CASSLGLKGANLGANVLTF.

V is TRBV25-1 and J is TRBJ2-7; perhaps TRBD2 as D (5 bases). The V and J ends lost 6 bases and 6 bases respectively, with 15 bases between them. Germline V gives CDR1 MGHDK, CDR2 SYGVNS. This CDR3 contains 13 residues. The CDR3 sequence: CASSAWGGGEQYF. In DNA, the CDR3 is TGTGCCAGCAGCGCCTGGGGTGGAGGCGAGCAGTACTTC.